These T cell receptor beta chains were read from a single sample in a study of human T cells and chemical hapten exposure. MiXCR was run by TCRdb on the RACE reads, yielding one entry per CDR3 protein. The sample has about 80,000 distinct CDR3 sequences, around 10% seen once; the top ten hold roughly 1.5%. Sequenced material: whole blood, taken in connection with sensitization to the hapten diphenylcyclopropenone (DPC). These receptors all come from a man aged 18-30 years with alopecia areata. Some clones in this sample may be carry-over from other donors' samples. Both conserved end residues are part of each CDR3. The D gene is left open where the match is weak. Size is omitted from some rows. Given values are once, few, many or a class for expanded clones.

v_call: TRBV19; j_call: TRBJ1-1; clone_size: few; d_call: NA; cdr3_length: 13; cdr3_nt: TGTGCCAGTAGCCTCGCCTCGTGGACTGAAGCTTTCTTT; cdr3_aa: CASSLASWTEAFF
v_call: TRBV20-1; j_call: TRBJ1-3; clone_size: few; d_call: NA; cdr3_length: 14; cdr3_nt: TGCAGTGCTAGTACAGGATTCTCTGGAAACACCATATATTTT; cdr3_aa: CSASTGFSGNTIYF
v_call: TRBV9; j_call: TRBJ2-1; clone_size: many; d_call: NA; cdr3_length: 14; cdr3_nt: TGTGCCAGCAGCTCGGACAGCTCCTACAATGAGCAGTTCTTC; cdr3_aa: CASSSDSSYNEQFF
v_call: TRBV11-2; j_call: TRBJ2-5; clone_size: few; d_call: NA; cdr3_length: 16; cdr3_nt: TGTGCCAGCAGCTCCCTGGGAGGGGGTACCGGAGAGACCCAGTACTTC; cdr3_aa: CASSSLGGGTGETQYF
v_call: TRBV7-3; j_call: TRBJ2-1; clone_size: many; d_call: TRBD2; cdr3_length: 17; cdr3_nt: TGTGCCAGCAGCTCAGGACTAGCGGGGGTTAAAGGCAATGAGCAGTTCTTC; cdr3_aa: CASSSGLAGVKGNEQFF
v_call: TRBV12-5; j_call: TRBJ2-2; clone_size: many; d_call: NA; cdr3_length: 15; cdr3_nt: TGTGCTAGTGGTTCCGGGACTCCAAACACCGGGGAGCTGTTTTTT; cdr3_aa: CASGSGTPNTGELFF
v_call: TRBV12-3/TRBV12-4; j_call: TRBJ1-2; clone_size: NA; d_call: NA; cdr3_length: 14; cdr3_nt: TGTGCCAGCAGTTTTTTCCCTTTAGACTATGGCTACACCTTC; cdr3_aa: CASSFFPLDYGYTF
v_call: TRBV7-2; j_call: TRBJ2-1; clone_size: many; d_call: NA; cdr3_length: 16; cdr3_nt: TGTGCCAGCAGCTTAATGGGCAGGGTTGTTTTCAATGAGCAGTTCTTC; cdr3_aa: CASSLMGRVVFNEQFF
v_call: TRBV9; j_call: TRBJ2-5; clone_size: NA; d_call: NA; cdr3_length: 14; cdr3_nt: TGTGCCAGCAGCGTAGCTATCCAGGCGGGTACCCAGTACTTC; cdr3_aa: CASSVAIQAGTQYF
v_call: TRBV5-1; j_call: TRBJ1-1; clone_size: NA; d_call: TRBD1; cdr3_length: 15; cdr3_nt: TGCGCCAGCAGCTCCCCGACAGGGGGAAACACTGAAGCTTTCTTT; cdr3_aa: CASSSPTGGNTEAFF
v_call: TRBV3-2; j_call: TRBJ2-5; clone_size: few; d_call: NA; cdr3_length: 17; cdr3_nt: TGTGCCAGCAGCCCCGTTCTAGCGGGGGGACTCCAAGAGACCCAGTACTTC; cdr3_aa: CASSPVLAGGLQETQYF
v_call: TRBV7-6; j_call: TRBJ1-6; clone_size: many; d_call: NA; cdr3_length: 15; cdr3_nt: TGTGCCAGCAGCTTAGGCCACCTGGGCAATTCACCCCTCCACTTT; cdr3_aa: CASSLGHLGNSPLHF
v_call: TRBV7-9; j_call: TRBJ1-6; clone_size: NA; d_call: NA; cdr3_length: 12; cdr3_nt: TGTGCCAGCAGCTTAAATAATTCACCCCTCCACTTT; cdr3_aa: CASSLNNSPLHF
v_call: TRBV4-2; j_call: TRBJ1-6; clone_size: few; d_call: NA; cdr3_length: 15; cdr3_nt: TGTGCCAGCAGAGCTCAGAGCTCCTATAATTCACCCCTCCACTTT; cdr3_aa: CASRAQSSYNSPLHF
v_call: TRBV18; j_call: TRBJ2-5; clone_size: few; d_call: NA; cdr3_length: 14; cdr3_nt: TGTGCCAGCTCACCACGGCCAGAACAAGAGACCCAGTACTTC; cdr3_aa: CASSPRPEQETQYF
v_call: TRBV7-7; j_call: TRBJ2-2; clone_size: many; d_call: NA; cdr3_length: 14; cdr3_nt: TGTGCCAGCAGACCCGGGACCGACACCGGGGAGCTGTTTTTT; cdr3_aa: CASRPGTDTGELFF
v_call: TRBV18; j_call: TRBJ2-7; clone_size: NA; d_call: NA; cdr3_length: 11; cdr3_nt: TGTGCCAGCTCACTCGAGGTCGAGCAGTACTTC; cdr3_aa: CASSLEVEQYF
v_call: TRBV27; j_call: TRBJ1-1; clone_size: few; d_call: NA; cdr3_length: 14; cdr3_nt: TGTGCCAGCAGTTCACGGGACACCCGGTTTGAAGCTTTCTTT; cdr3_aa: CASSSRDTRFEAFF
v_call: TRBV6-2/TRBV6-3; j_call: TRBJ2-2; clone_size: NA; d_call: NA; cdr3_length: 15; cdr3_nt: TGTGCCAGCAGCCACGACGGGTTATATACCGGGGAGCTGTTTTTT; cdr3_aa: CASSHDGLYTGELFF
v_call: TRBV7-2; j_call: TRBJ2-7; clone_size: few; d_call: TRBD1; cdr3_length: 16; cdr3_nt: TGTGCCAGCAGCCCGGGGCTCGGACAGGGGGCGGGCGAGCAGTACTTC; cdr3_aa: CASSPGLGQGAGEQYF
v_call: TRBV18; j_call: TRBJ1-4; clone_size: NA; d_call: NA; cdr3_length: 16; cdr3_nt: TGTGCCAGCTCACCAAACCCATCGGCCCCTAATGAAAAACTGTTTTTT; cdr3_aa: CASSPNPSAPNEKLFF
v_call: TRBV28; j_call: TRBJ1-2; clone_size: many; d_call: TRBD1; cdr3_length: 14; cdr3_nt: TGTGCCAGCAGTTTACAGGGGGCGGAATATGGCTACACCTTC; cdr3_aa: CASSLQGAEYGYTF
v_call: TRBV5-5; j_call: TRBJ1-4; clone_size: many; d_call: NA; cdr3_length: 12; cdr3_nt: TGTGCCAGCAGCCCCCAGGGAGGCAAACTGTTTTTT; cdr3_aa: CASSPQGGKLFF
v_call: TRBV18; j_call: TRBJ1-6; clone_size: many; d_call: TRBD1; cdr3_length: 17; cdr3_nt: TGTGCCAGCTCACCACCGAGGACAGGAGGTAGAAAGTCACCCCTCCACTTT; cdr3_aa: CASSPPRTGGRKSPLHF
v_call: TRBV7-3; j_call: TRBJ2-3; clone_size: many; d_call: NA; cdr3_length: 18; cdr3_nt: TGTGCCAGCAGCTTCGGGATCGGAACACTCGTAGGGGTAGATACGCAGTATTTT; cdr3_aa: CASSFGIGTLVGVDTQYF
v_call: TRBV7-9; j_call: TRBJ2-2; clone_size: many; d_call: NA; cdr3_length: 15; cdr3_nt: TGTGCCAGCAGCTTAGGACAGGCGAACACCGGGGAGCTGTTTTTT; cdr3_aa: CASSLGQANTGELFF
v_call: TRBV12-3/TRBV12-4; j_call: TRBJ2-1; clone_size: NA; d_call: NA; cdr3_length: 15; cdr3_nt: TGTGCCAGCAGTTGGACGGGGGCCTCCTACAATGAGCAGTTCTTC; cdr3_aa: CASSWTGASYNEQFF
v_call: TRBV7-8; j_call: TRBJ2-3; clone_size: many; d_call: NA; cdr3_length: 16; cdr3_nt: TGTGCCAGCAGCTTAGCGAGGCTAGCGACCACAGATACGCAGTATTTT; cdr3_aa: CASSLARLATTDTQYF
v_call: TRBV11-2; j_call: TRBJ2-5; clone_size: few; d_call: TRBD2; cdr3_length: 17; cdr3_nt: TGTGCCAGCAGCCCAGGAGGTGCGGGGGGGCCCCAAGAGACCCAGTACTTC; cdr3_aa: CASSPGGAGGPQETQYF
v_call: TRBV9; j_call: TRBJ1-1; clone_size: NA; d_call: NA; cdr3_length: 14; cdr3_nt: TGTGCCAGCAGCGTAGATGAGGGCAACTTGGAAGCTTTCTTT; cdr3_aa: CASSVDEGNLEAFF
v_call: TRBV7-8; j_call: TRBJ1-5; clone_size: many; d_call: NA; cdr3_length: 15; cdr3_nt: TGTGCCAGCAGCTTAGGACCAACAGGAAATCAGCCCCAGCATTTT; cdr3_aa: CASSLGPTGNQPQHF
v_call: TRBV6-5; j_call: TRBJ2-2; clone_size: many; d_call: NA; cdr3_length: 16; cdr3_nt: TGTGCCAGCCGTCGAGCTAGGACAGAGAACACCGGGGAGCTGTTTTTT; cdr3_aa: CASRRARTENTGELFF
v_call: TRBV11-2; j_call: TRBJ1-5; clone_size: few; d_call: TRBD1; cdr3_length: 15; cdr3_nt: TGTGCCAGCAGCTCTTTACAGGGGGCGAACCAGCCCCAGCATTTT; cdr3_aa: CASSSLQGANQPQHF
v_call: TRBV5-1; j_call: TRBJ2-2; clone_size: few; d_call: NA; cdr3_length: 16; cdr3_nt: TGCGCCAGCAGCCCCCAGACCCGATCGAACACCGGGGAGCTGTTTTTT; cdr3_aa: CASSPQTRSNTGELFF
v_call: TRBV20-1; j_call: TRBJ2-5; clone_size: many; d_call: TRBD2; cdr3_length: 13; cdr3_nt: TGCAGTGCGCGGTATCTAGCGGAAGAGACCCAGTACTTC; cdr3_aa: CSARYLAEETQYF
v_call: TRBV5-4; j_call: TRBJ1-1; clone_size: many; d_call: NA; cdr3_length: 15; cdr3_nt: TGTGCCAGCAGCTTGGGAGGTACGTGGGACACTGAAGCTTTCTTT; cdr3_aa: CASSLGGTWDTEAFF
v_call: TRBV7-8; j_call: TRBJ2-3; clone_size: many; d_call: NA; cdr3_length: 17; cdr3_nt: TGTGCCAGCAGCTTAGCGGGCCGCCAGGACGGGGGATATACGCAGTATTTT; cdr3_aa: CASSLAGRQDGGYTQYF
v_call: TRBV7-6; j_call: TRBJ1-2; clone_size: many; d_call: NA; cdr3_length: 13; cdr3_nt: TGTGCCAGCAGCCCCGGGGCACCCTACGGCTACACCTTC; cdr3_aa: CASSPGAPYGYTF
v_call: TRBV4-2; j_call: TRBJ2-3; clone_size: few; d_call: NA; cdr3_length: 13; cdr3_nt: TGTGCCAGCAGCGCCACTAGCACAGATACGCAGTATTTT; cdr3_aa: CASSATSTDTQYF
v_call: TRBV7-6; j_call: TRBJ2-2; clone_size: few; d_call: NA; cdr3_length: 14; cdr3_nt: TGTGCCAGCAGCTCAAGCGGACACACCGGGGAGCTGTTTTTT; cdr3_aa: CASSSSGHTGELFF
v_call: TRBV19; j_call: TRBJ1-3; clone_size: few; d_call: NA; cdr3_length: 14; cdr3_nt: TGTGCCAGTAGTATGACTTTCTCTGGAAACACCATATATTTT; cdr3_aa: CASSMTFSGNTIYF
v_call: TRBV6-2/TRBV6-3; j_call: TRBJ1-5; clone_size: many; d_call: TRBD1; cdr3_length: 19; cdr3_nt: TGTGCCAGCAGGATTGAAGACCGGGACAGGTTATATAGCAATCAGCCCCAGCATTTT; cdr3_aa: CASRIEDRDRLYSNQPQHF
v_call: TRBV12-3/TRBV12-4; j_call: TRBJ1-1; clone_size: many; d_call: TRBD1; cdr3_length: 16; cdr3_nt: TGTGCCAGCAGTCCTCGACAGGGGGCTGAGAGCACTGAAGCTTTCTTT; cdr3_aa: CASSPRQGAESTEAFF
v_call: TRBV28; j_call: TRBJ1-1; clone_size: once; d_call: NA; cdr3_length: 16; cdr3_nt: TGTGCCAGCAGTTTTGCGAGGGGAACCCCTCACACTGAAGCTTTCTTT; cdr3_aa: CASSFARGTPHTEAFF
v_call: TRBV6-2/TRBV6-3; j_call: TRBJ1-1; clone_size: NA; d_call: TRBD1; cdr3_length: 15; cdr3_nt: TGTGCCAGCAGGCCGGGACAGGGGGGGAGCACTGAAGCTTTCTTT; cdr3_aa: CASRPGQGGSTEAFF
v_call: TRBV3-1; j_call: TRBJ2-1; clone_size: few; d_call: TRBD2; cdr3_length: 15; cdr3_nt: TGTGCCAGCAGCCAGGGACCGACTAGCGGATACGAGCAGTTCTTC; cdr3_aa: CASSQGPTSGYEQFF
v_call: TRBV7-6; j_call: TRBJ2-3; clone_size: many; d_call: NA; cdr3_length: 14; cdr3_nt: TGTGCCAGCAGCTTAGCCGTGGCTTCAGATACGCAGTATTTT; cdr3_aa: CASSLAVASDTQYF
v_call: TRBV20-1; j_call: TRBJ2-5; clone_size: many; d_call: NA; cdr3_length: 12; cdr3_nt: TGCAGTGCTAGCTTAGTACCAGAGACCCAGTACTTC; cdr3_aa: CSASLVPETQYF
v_call: TRBV5-1; j_call: TRBJ2-7; clone_size: NA; d_call: NA; cdr3_length: 12; cdr3_nt: TGCGCCAGCAGCTTGGATACGGTGGCCCGGTACTTC; cdr3_aa: CASSLDTVARYF
v_call: TRBV7-9; j_call: TRBJ2-1; clone_size: once; d_call: NA; cdr3_length: 15; cdr3_nt: TGTGCCAGCAGCTGGGGGACGCCTTCCTACAATGAGCAGTTCTTC; cdr3_aa: CASSWGTPSYNEQFF
v_call: TRBV7-7; j_call: TRBJ2-5; clone_size: few; d_call: NA; cdr3_length: 11; cdr3_nt: TGTGCCGCTGGGGTAGAAGAGACCCAGTACTTC; cdr3_aa: CAAGVEETQYF
v_call: TRBV28; j_call: TRBJ2-3; clone_size: NA; d_call: NA; cdr3_length: 14; cdr3_nt: TGTGCCAGCAGCCCAGGGGGGGTAACAGATACGCAGTATTTT; cdr3_aa: CASSPGGVTDTQYF